This T cell receptor beta chain was identified during a study of control samples from healthy donors and cancer patients. Trimming pared 3 bases from V and 2 bases from J, leaving 10 bases between. This CDR3 has 14 amino acids. The germline V gene encodes CDR1 LNHDA and CDR2 SQIVND (reference sequence). The data were produced by immunoSEQ multiplex PCR, yet TCRdb's version contains in-frame clones alone and is incomplete. Of about 15,000 clones in the sample, 70% to 80% were seen once. The sample comprised formalin-fixed, paraffin-embedded tissue. This receptor was taken from a female donor with lung cancer. This chain connects TRBV19 to TRBJ1-1, with D perhaps TRBD1 (6 bases). This chain's CDR3 is CASSIDRTNTEAFF. For the CDR3, the DNA is TGTGCCAGTAGTATTGACAGGACTAACACTGAAGCTTTCTTT.